This T cell receptor (beta chain) was obtained from a study of cytomegalovirus exposure and HLA in healthy donors. J lost 8 bases, V lost 6 bases, and 6 bases had no gene match. The CDR3 consists of 13 residues. In germline, CDR1 is MNHEY, CDR2 SVGAGI. The PCR used 60 Vbeta and 13 Jbeta primers. Sequencing used immunoSEQ multiplex PCR; TCRdb keeps in-frame clones, though not all of them. The data show tens of thousands of clones, roughly 70% seen once. The sequence derives from a woman in her 30s in good health and CMV-seronegative. The sample taken for sequencing was PBMCs. The chain combines TRBV6-5 with TRBJ1-5; 8 nucleotides match TRBD1. The CDR3 coding sequence is TGTGCCAGCAGGCCGGGACAGGCGAAGCCCCAGCATTTT. It encodes CASRPGQAKPQHF.